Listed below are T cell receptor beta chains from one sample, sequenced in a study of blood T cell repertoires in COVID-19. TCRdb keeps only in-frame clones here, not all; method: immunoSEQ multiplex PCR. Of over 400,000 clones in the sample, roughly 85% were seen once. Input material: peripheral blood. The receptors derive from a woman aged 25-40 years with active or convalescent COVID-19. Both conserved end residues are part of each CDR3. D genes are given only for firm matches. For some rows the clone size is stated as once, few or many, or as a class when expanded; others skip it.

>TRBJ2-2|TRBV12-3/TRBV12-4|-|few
CASSQGSGELFF
TGTGCCAGCAGCCAGGGGTCCGGGGAGCTGTTTTTT
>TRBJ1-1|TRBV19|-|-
CASSIMDSHEAFF
TGTGCCAGTAGTATTATGGACAGTCACGAAGCTTTCTTT
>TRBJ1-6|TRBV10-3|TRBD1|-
CAISEQQGVRALHF
TGTGCCATCAGTGAGCAACAGGGGGTTCGAGCCCTCCACTTT
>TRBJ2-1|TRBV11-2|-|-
CASSSVSAVGEQFF
TGTGCCAGCAGCTCCGTTTCGGCGGTCGGTGAGCAGTTCTTC
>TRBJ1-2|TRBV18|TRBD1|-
CASSPTVGTVYGYTF
TGTGCCAGCTCACCTACTGTAGGGACAGTCTATGGCTACACCTTC
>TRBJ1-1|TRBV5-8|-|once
CASSVTAGSEAFF
TGTGCCAGCAGCGTTACGGCGGGGTCTGAAGCTTTCTTT
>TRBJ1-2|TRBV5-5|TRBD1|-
CASSPLWGQNYGYTF
TGTGCCAGCAGCCCCCTGTGGGGACAGAACTATGGCTACACCTTC
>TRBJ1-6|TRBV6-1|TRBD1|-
CASSEQGTDVSPLHF
TGTGCCAGCAGTGAACAAGGGACAGACGTTTCACCCCTCCACTTT
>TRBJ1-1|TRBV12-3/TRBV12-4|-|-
CASSLHRGEAFF
TGTGCCAGCAGCCTTCACCGGGGTGAAGCTTTCTTT
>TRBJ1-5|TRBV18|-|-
CASSPNYSNQPQHF
TGTGCCAGCTCACCTAACTATAGCAATCAGCCCCAGCATTTT
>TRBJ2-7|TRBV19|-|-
CASSIGRESYEQYF
TGTGCCAGTAGTATTGGACGGGAATCCTACGAGCAGTACTTC
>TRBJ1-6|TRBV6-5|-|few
CASSYGRPYNSPLHF
TGTGCCAGCAGTTACGGGCGACCATATAATTCACCCCTCCACTTT
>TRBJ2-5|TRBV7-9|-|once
CASSFTGGTVGETQYF
TGTGCCAGCAGCTTTACAGGAGGGACTGTCGGAGAGACCCAGTACTTC
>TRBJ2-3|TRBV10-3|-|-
CAISGGSTDTQYF
TGTGCCATCAGTGGAGGGAGCACAGATACGCAGTATTTT
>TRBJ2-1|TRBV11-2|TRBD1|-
CASKGTGAYPEQFF
TGTGCCAGCAAGGGGACAGGAGCGTACCCTGAGCAGTTCTTC
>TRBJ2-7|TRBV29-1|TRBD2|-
CSVGGPSLGTSGKSNTYEQYF
TGCAGCGTTGGAGGCCCTAGTCTGGGGACTAGCGGAAAATCCAATACCTACGAGCAGTACTTC
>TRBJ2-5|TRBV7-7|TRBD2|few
CASSPGGYTQYF
TGTGCCAGCAGCCCGGGGGGATATACCCAGTACTTC
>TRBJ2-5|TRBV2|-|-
CATKFRGGTEETQYF
TGTGCCACCAAGTTTCGTGGGGGGACGGAAGAGACCCAGTACTTC
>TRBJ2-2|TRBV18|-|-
CASSPVRAGELFF
TGTGCCAGCTCACCCGTTCGGGCCGGGGAGCTGTTTTTT
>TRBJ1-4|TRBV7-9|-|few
CASSSTGTGATTNEKLFF
TGTGCCAGCAGCTCGACCGGGACTGGGGCAACAACTAATGAAAAACTGTTTTTT
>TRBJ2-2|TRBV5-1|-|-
CASSLEGRIGELFF
TGCGCCAGCAGCTTGGAAGGGAGGATCGGGGAGCTGTTTTTT
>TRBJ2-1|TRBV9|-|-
CASSVEPGSSYNEQFF
TGTGCCAGCAGCGTAGAACCGGGGAGCTCCTACAATGAGCAGTTCTTC